Shown below are 28 T cell receptor beta chains from a single sample sequenced in a study of response to subunit inactivated influenza vaccine. TCRdb reanalysed the RT-PCR reads using MiXCR and keeps one entry per CDR3 protein. Here the sample spans roughly 630,000 distinct CDR3 sequences, 12% to 15% being singletons. This specimen was PBMCs from blood, taken 14 days before vaccination. Receptor source: a man aged 45-65 years who received an inactivated influenza vaccine.

The chain couples TRBV6-5 to TRBJ1-5; TRBD1 agrees at 7 bases. With V trimmed by 9 bases and J by 5 bases, 4 bases remained unmatched. Germline lookup yields CDR1 MNHEY and CDR2 SVGAGI. The CDR3 is made up of 12 amino acids. The CDR3 nucleotides read TGTGCCAGTAGACAGGGAGATCAGCCCCAGCATTTT. This translates into CASRQGDQPQHF.

The chain carries TRBV7-2 and TRBJ2-1; D ambiguous. The CDR3 consists of 17 residues. V lost 7 bases and J lost 4, with 23 bases in between. Germline values: CDR1 SGHTA, CDR2 FQGNSA. The CDR3 sequence: CASTSPKEKIIYNEQFF. In nucleotides, the CDR3 is TGTGCCAGCACCTCCCCAAAGGAGAAGATTATTTACAATGAGCAGTTCTTC.

This clonotype turned up a few times. The chain links TRBV4-2 to TRBJ2-1; TRBD1 might be the D (5 bases). Germline values: CDR1 LGHNA, CDR2 YNFKEQ. With 7 bases removed from V and 4 bases from J, the gap between germline ends came to 5 bases. The CDR3 is made up of 11 amino acids. This chain's CDR3 is CASKGYNEQFF. CDR3 nucleotides: TGTGCCAGCAAGGGGTACAATGAGCAGTTCTTC.

This clonotype occurred a few times. The V call is TRBV7-8, the J call TRBJ2-5, with unresolved D. The CDR3 is made up of 13 amino acids. Trimming left V 0 bases short and J 5 bases short, with 7 bases between. Per the germline V gene, CDR1 is SGHVS and CDR2 is FQNEAQ. CDR3 sequence (DNA): TGTGCCAGCAGCTTAGCGCGTAGGGAGACCCAGTACTTC. It specifies CASSLARRETQYF. The entire variable domain, with the rest obtained from reference TRBV7-8 and TRBJ2-5, is as follows: GAGVSQSPRYKVAKRGQDVALRCDPISGHVSLFWYQQALGQGPEFLTYFQNEAQLDKSGLPSDRFFAERPEGSVSTLKIQRTQQEDSAVYLCASSLARRETQYFGPGTRLLVL.

This clonotype was seen a few times. The V gene is TRBV7-9, the J gene TRBJ2-5; 7 bases agree with TRBD1. Per the germline V gene, CDR1 is SEHNR and CDR2 is FQNEAQ (reference sequence). With 3 bases clipped from V and 4 bases from J, the junction kept 11 bases outside the gene matches. This CDR3 spans 16 amino acids. The CDR3 spells CASSFLPGGHRETQYF. Here the CDR3 DNA reads TGTGCCAGCAGCTTTCTTCCAGGGGGTCATCGAGAGACCCAGTACTTC.

J is TRBJ2-7 and V is TRBV6-1, with D unresolved. Between the trimmed V and J ends, which lost 1 base and 6 bases, there was a span of 13 bases. Per germline, CDR1 MNHNS and CDR2 SASEGT. The CDR3 length is 14 residues. Here the CDR3 reads CASSEVWSSPEQYF. The CDR3, as DNA: TGTGCCAGCAGTGAAGTTTGGTCCTCACCCGAGCAGTACTTC.

This clonotype was detected a few times. This rearrangement joins TRBV11-2 to TRBJ2-7; 10 bases match TRBD2. With 4 bases clipped from V and 2 bases from J, the junction kept 14 bases outside the gene matches. The length of the CDR3 is 18 residues. Germline V lookup: CDR1 SGHAT, CDR2 FQNNGV. CDR3 in DNA: TGTGCCAGCAGCTCTAGGACTAGCGGCCCCATCCGACCCTACGAGCAGTACTTC. This encodes CASSSRTSGPIRPYEQYF.

The chain carries TRBV28 and TRBJ2-5; tentatively, D is TRBD2 (7 bases). V dropped 8 bases and J dropped 4 bases, with 23 bases sitting between them. The CDR3 has 16 amino acids. CDR1 and CDR2 (germline): MDHEN, SYDVKM. The CDR3 nucleotides read TGTGCCAGCTCAGCGCCCAGGGGAGGGAAGGGAGAGACCCAGTACTTC. It specifies CASSAPRGGKGETQYF.

Ten or more counts support this clonotype. The V gene is TRBV4-2, the J gene TRBJ2-3; maybe TRBD1 (6 bases). Trimming stripped 4 bases from V and 0 bases from J, with 14 bases between. Germline lookup yields CDR1 LGHNA and CDR2 YNFKEQ. This CDR3 has 16 residues. The CDR3 DNA sequence: TGTGCCAGCAGCCTTGGGGGCCAGGGAAGCACAGATACGCAGTATTTT. Its translation is CASSLGGQGSTDTQYF.

The V and J genes are TRBV18 and TRBJ1-2; D not resolved. Germline CDR1 KGHSH, CDR2 LQKENI. Trimming removed 6 bases at V and 0 bases at J, with 8 bases between. The CDR3 totals 13 residues. Here the CDR3 DNA reads TGTGCCAGCTCGGAGGGCACTAACTATGGCTACACCTTC. Its translation is CASSEGTNYGYTF.

A few counts support this clonotype. The rearrangement joins TRBV5-1 to TRBJ2-2; D is ambiguous. V lost 1 base and J lost 5, with 12 bases in between. In germline, CDR1 is SGHRS, CDR2 YFSETQ. This CDR3 is 15 amino acids long. The CDR3 DNA reads TGCGCCAGCAGCTTGCGGCAGACTGGGACCGGGGAGCTGTTTTTT. Translated: CASSLRQTGTGELFF.

This clonotype was found a few times. As DNA, the CDR3 is TGTGCCAGCAGGCCGACAGCCACCGGGGAGCTGTTTTTT. Translating gives CASRPTATGELFF. The rearrangement links TRBV28 to TRBJ2-2, with a weak D call TRBD1 (5 bases). The CDR3 contains 13 residues. The V and J ends lost 6 bases and 4 bases respectively, with 9 bases between them. From germline, CDR1 is MDHEN and CDR2 SYDVKM.

This clonotype was counted many times. The rearrangement joins TRBV6-2 or TRBV6-3 to TRBJ2-2, with D hard to call. The ends were cut back, 5 bases at V and 4 bases at J, with 8 bases in the middle. There are 13 residues in the CDR3. From germline, CDR1 is MNHEY and CDR2 SVGEGT. DNA for the CDR3: TGTGCCAGCAGTGTGACGCTCACCGGGGAGCTGTTTTTT. Translating it yields CASSVTLTGELFF.

This sequence joins TRBV11-2 and TRBJ1-2; D unclear. Germline V lookup: CDR1 SGHAT, CDR2 FQNNGV. The ends were cut back, 0 bases at V and 6 bases at J, with 11 bases in the middle. The length of the CDR3 is 14 residues. The CDR3 sequence: CASSLDRRSHGYTF. In DNA form, the CDR3 reads TGTGCCAGCAGCTTAGATCGGAGGAGTCATGGCTACACCTTC.

The CDR3 region has the DNA TGTGCCAGCAGCTTAGGGATGCGTACCACCCCCCTTAGCACAGATACGCAGTATTTT. It specifies CASSLGMRTTPLSTDTQYF. The chain has TRBV11-2 and TRBJ2-3; D is undetermined. The CDR3 totals 19 residues. Trimming shortened V by 1 base and J by 0 bases, and 20 bases separated the two germline ends. CDR1 is SGHAT, CDR2 FQNNGV, per germline.

There are many counts of this clonotype. The chain couples TRBV5-1 to TRBJ2-7; 9 nucleotides line up with TRBD1. The CDR3 is made up of 17 amino acids. Germline V gene lookup returns CDR1 SGHRS and CDR2 YFSETQ. The V gene end was trimmed by 3 bases and the J gene end by 1 base; junction bases not matched to a gene: 11. CDR3 in DNA: TGCGCCAGCAGCTATACCTGGACCGGGACAGGGTCCTACGAGCAGTACTTC. This sequence encodes CASSYTWTGTGSYEQYF.

This clonotype was observed a handful of times. V gene TRBV4-3 combines with J gene TRBJ2-4, with unresolved D. This CDR3 region has 15 residues. Per germline, CDR1 LGHNA and CDR2 YSLEER. The V and J ends lost 5 bases and 8 bases respectively, with 19 bases between them. Written as DNA, the CDR3 is TGCGCCAGCAGCTGGGGATGGAGAGAAGGAGACATTCAGTACTTC. This gives the protein CASSWGWREGDIQYF.

The V gene is TRBV11-2, the J gene TRBJ2-2; D unresolved. The CDR3 totals 12 residues. Trimming removed 3 bases at V and 7 bases at J, with 6 bases between. Germline V CDR1 and CDR2: SGHAT, FQNNGV. CDR3 sequence reads: CASSFVYGELFF. The CDR3 region has the DNA TGTGCCAGCAGCTTTGTGTACGGGGAGCTGTTTTTT.

This clonotype was counted ten times or more. This sequence joins TRBV6-1 and TRBJ2-1, with a possible D match to TRBD2 (5 bases). The CDR3 consists of 16 residues. The V and J ends lost 5 bases and 0 bases respectively, with 14 bases between them. CDR1 and CDR2 (germline): MNHNS, SASEGT. This chain's CDR3 is CASSPGLVSSYNEQFF. The CDR3 DNA reads TGTGCCAGCAGTCCTGGACTGGTCAGCTCCTACAATGAGCAGTTCTTC.

The chain recombines TRBV28 with TRBJ1-1; D call uncertain. Germline V CDR1 and CDR2: MDHEN, SYDVKM. There are 11 residues in the CDR3. The V and J ends lost 2 bases and 6 bases respectively, with 4 bases between them. The CDR3 DNA sequence: TGTGCCAGCAGTTTAGAACCTGAAGCTTTCTTT. It is translated as CASSLEPEAFF.

DNA for the CDR3: TGCAGTGCTCCGGGACTTGGGGGGGCAGATACGCAGTATTTT. It is translated as CSAPGLGGADTQYF. The chain recombines TRBV20-1 with TRBJ2-3, with 7 positions matching TRBD2. There are 14 residues in the CDR3. After removal of 5 bases from V and 4 bases from J, the junction contained 9 bases not matched to a gene. Germline CDR1 reads DFQATT; CDR2 reads SNEGSKA (reference sequence).

This sequence joins TRBV6-5 and TRBJ2-7; D perhaps matches TRBD1 (5 bases). Looked up from germline, CDR1 is MNHEY and CDR2 is SVGAGI. The CDR3 length is 17 residues. Trimming removed 2 bases at V and 3 bases at J, with 20 bases between. CDR3: CASSYTSGMGRVYEQYF. The CDR3 nucleotides are TGTGCCAGCAGTTACACGTCAGGGATGGGGCGCGTCTACGAGCAGTACTTC.

This clonotype was observed a handful of times. The chain recombines TRBV7-2 with TRBJ2-1; 9 bases fit TRBD1. Germline assignment: CDR1 SGHTA and CDR2 FQGNSA. The J segment lost 6 bases and the V segment lost 5 bases, leaving 8 bases of the junction unmatched. The CDR3 has 15 residues. CDR3 nucleotides: TGTGCCAGCAGCCGGGGACAGGGTGGTGCCAATGAGCAGTTCTTC. Encoded protein: CASSRGQGGANEQFF.

The CDR3 loop is CASSPQTGVQLFF. The CDR3 DNA is TGTGCCAGCAGCCCACAGACAGGGGTGCAGCTGTTTTTT. The rearrangement joins TRBV7-2 to TRBJ2-2; 8 bases map to TRBD1. The CDR3 spans 13 residues. Germline V gene data show CDR1 as SGHTA and CDR2 as FQGNSA. With 5 bases clipped from V and 12 bases from J, the junction kept 8 bases outside the gene matches. The full variable domain, with the rest looked up from reference TRBV7-2 and TRBJ2-2, is GAGVSQSPSNKVTEKGKDVELRCDPISGHTALYWYRQSLGQGLEFLIYFQGNSAPDKSGLPSDRFSAERTGGSVSTLTIQRTQQEDSAVYLCASSPQTGVQLFFGEGSRLTVL.

The V and J genes are TRBV18 and TRBJ2-7; D might be TRBD2 (5 bases). Germline CDR1 and CDR2: KGHSH and LQKENI. With 2 bases removed from V and 5 bases from J, the gap between germline ends came to 13 bases. This CDR3 has 14 residues. As DNA, the CDR3 is TGTGCCAGCTCACCAGTAGCGCGAGGCCACGAGCAGTACTTC. Its translation: CASSPVARGHEQYF.

This clonotype was seen only a few times. This rearrangement joins TRBV6-5 to TRBJ1-5, with D unclear. The CDR3 is made up of 16 amino acids. Germline loops: CDR1 MNHEY, CDR2 SVGAGI. Trimming cost V 0 bases and J 0 bases, with 9 bases left between them. CDR3 nucleotide sequence: TGTGCCAGCAGTTACTCGACCAGATATAGCAATCAGCCCCAGCATTTT. This encodes CASSYSTRYSNQPQHF.

This chain links TRBV6-4 with TRBJ1-2; 8 nucleotides agree with TRBD1. Germline CDR1 and CDR2: MRHNA and SNTAGT. This CDR3 spans 13 amino acids. V was clipped by 6 bases and J by 7 bases; unmatched bases: 7. The CDR3 sequence is CASRQPGGFGYTF. CDR3 bases: TGTGCCAGCAGGCAACCAGGGGGCTTTGGCTACACCTTC.

The gene calls are TRBV20-1 and TRBJ2-5; 7 positions match TRBD2. Germline V gene data show CDR1 as DFQATT and CDR2 as SNEGSKA (reference sequence). Trimming at V came to 1 base and at J to 5 bases, leaving 7 bases not matched to a gene. CDR3 length equals 14 residues. CDR3 sequence reads: CSARVPGRGETQYF. CDR3 DNA sequence: TGCAGTGCTAGAGTGCCAGGGCGGGGGGAGACCCAGTACTTC.